Listed here are 10 T cell receptor beta chains from one sample, sequenced in a study of T cells after yellow fever vaccination. Via MiXCR, TCRdb re-called the 5' RACE reads, giving one row per CDR3 protein. The data contain tens of thousands of distinct CDR3 sequences, 7.5% to 8% of them seen just once; the ten biggest clones take up roughly two fifths. The specimen comprised CD8+ T cells sorted from PBMCs, sampled on the day of the yellow fever booster vaccination. The origin of the receptors is a young man who received the YFV17D yellow fever vaccine.

In its sample, this clonotype was seen a few times. V usage is TRBV12-3 or TRBV12-4 and J usage is TRBJ2-6; no definite D call. The V end lost 1 base, the J end lost 0 bases, and 13 bases lay between the germline ends. The CDR3 totals 18 residues. The chain's CDR3 is CASSLVQIINSGANVLTF. The CDR3, as DNA: TGTGCCAGCAGTTTAGTGCAGATAATAAACTCTGGGGCCAACGTCCTGACTTTC.

This clonotype showed up many times. This rearrangement joins TRBV4-3 to TRBJ1-3; D unresolved. V was cut by 0 bases and J by 0 bases, with 3 bases left in between. Germline assignment: CDR1 LGHNA and CDR2 YSLEER. This CDR3 is built from 14 residues. For the CDR3, the DNA is TGCGCCAGCAGCCAAGACACCTCTGGAAACACCATATATTTT. Amino acids: CASSQDTSGNTIYF.

The chain employs TRBV12-3 or TRBV12-4 and TRBJ2-7, with TRBD2 identical over 8 bases. The ends lost 3 bases at V and 6 bases at J; junction bases unmatched: 16. This CDR3 is 17 amino acids long. The CDR3 protein is CASSLGEFSGLGGEQYF. As DNA, the CDR3 is TGTGCCAGCAGTTTGGGTGAGTTCTCGGGACTAGGCGGCGAGCAGTACTTC.

This clonotype was picked up a small number of times. V usage is TRBV11-2 and J usage is TRBJ2-3; D is unresolved. V lost 0 bases, J lost 2 bases, and 15 bases lay in between. The CDR3 sequence is 17 residues long. Germline-derived CDR1 and CDR2 are SGHAT and FQNNGV. This CDR3 is CASSLDSRSRATDTQYF. The CDR3 DNA follows: TGTGCCAGCAGCTTAGATAGTCGCTCTCGGGCCACAGATACGCAGTATTTT. Full variable domain (remainder filled in from reference TRBV11-2 and TRBJ2-3): EAGVAQSPRYKIIEKRQSVAFWCNPISGHATLYWYQQILGQGPKLLIQFQNNGVVDDSQLPKDRFSAERLKGVDSTLKIQPAKLEDSAVYLCASSLDSRSRATDTQYFGPGTRLTVL.

This clonotype occurred a few times. V and J are TRBV5-4 and TRBJ2-5; D might be TRBD2 (5 bases). The CDR3 covers 15 residues. CDR1 and CDR2 from the germline V gene are SGHNT and YYREEE (reference sequence). V was cut by 1 base and J by 1 base, with 11 bases left in between. CDR3 region: CASSLRSGTQETQYF. The CDR3 DNA reads as TGTGCCAGCAGCTTGAGAAGCGGCACCCAAGAGACCCAGTACTTC.

This clonotype occurred a few times. The CDR3 coding sequence is TGTGCCATCAGTGCAGAACAGGGGGCTTCCTACGAGCAGTACTTC. Translated, it gives CAISAEQGASYEQYF. The chain joins TRBV10-3 to TRBJ2-7; TRBD1 agrees at 9 bases. The CDR3 totals 15 residues. V was pared by 4 bases and J by 1 base, with 5 bases of the junction left unmatched. Looked up from germline, CDR1 is ENHRY and CDR2 is SYGVKD.

The chain links TRBV9 to TRBJ2-1; no clear D gene. This CDR3 is 10 amino acids long. Per the germline V gene, CDR1 is SGDLS and CDR2 is YYNGEE. Trimming shortened V by 8 bases and J by 6 bases, and 6 bases separated the two germline ends. DNA for the CDR3: TGTGCCAGTGAACCCAATGAGCAGTTCTTC. Residues: CASEPNEQFF.

This clonotype was seen many times. This chain uses TRBV20-1 with TRBJ2-4; D not resolved. CDR3 length equals 13 residues. The V end lost 0 bases, the J end lost 0 bases, and 3 bases lay between the germline ends. The germline V gene has CDR1 DFQATT and CDR2 SNEGSKA (reference sequence). Here the CDR3 reads CSAREGAKNIQYF. The DNA of the CDR3 is TGCAGTGCTAGAGAGGGAGCCAAAAACATTCAGTACTTC.

The V and J genes are TRBV6-5 and TRBJ2-5, with D perhaps assigned TRBD1 or TRBD2 (7 bases each). Trimming cost V 0 bases and J 4 bases, with 12 bases left between them. Germline V gives CDR1 MNHEY, CDR2 SVGAGI. There are 15 residues in the CDR3. The CDR3: CASSYSRGGVETQYF. DNA of the CDR3: TGTGCCAGCAGTTACTCCAGGGGGGGGGTAGAGACCCAGTACTTC.

The table lists this clonotype with a few counts. The V and J genes are TRBV9 and TRBJ2-5, with D tentatively TRBD1 or TRBD2 (5 bases each). The V end was cut by 0 bases, the J end by 2 bases, with 14 bases between. The CDR3 consists of 16 residues. Germline CDR1 and CDR2: SGDLS and YYNGEE. The CDR3 reads CASSVGGGVGQETQYF. In nucleotides, the CDR3 is TGTGCCAGCAGCGTAGGTGGGGGTGTGGGACAAGAGACCCAGTACTTC.